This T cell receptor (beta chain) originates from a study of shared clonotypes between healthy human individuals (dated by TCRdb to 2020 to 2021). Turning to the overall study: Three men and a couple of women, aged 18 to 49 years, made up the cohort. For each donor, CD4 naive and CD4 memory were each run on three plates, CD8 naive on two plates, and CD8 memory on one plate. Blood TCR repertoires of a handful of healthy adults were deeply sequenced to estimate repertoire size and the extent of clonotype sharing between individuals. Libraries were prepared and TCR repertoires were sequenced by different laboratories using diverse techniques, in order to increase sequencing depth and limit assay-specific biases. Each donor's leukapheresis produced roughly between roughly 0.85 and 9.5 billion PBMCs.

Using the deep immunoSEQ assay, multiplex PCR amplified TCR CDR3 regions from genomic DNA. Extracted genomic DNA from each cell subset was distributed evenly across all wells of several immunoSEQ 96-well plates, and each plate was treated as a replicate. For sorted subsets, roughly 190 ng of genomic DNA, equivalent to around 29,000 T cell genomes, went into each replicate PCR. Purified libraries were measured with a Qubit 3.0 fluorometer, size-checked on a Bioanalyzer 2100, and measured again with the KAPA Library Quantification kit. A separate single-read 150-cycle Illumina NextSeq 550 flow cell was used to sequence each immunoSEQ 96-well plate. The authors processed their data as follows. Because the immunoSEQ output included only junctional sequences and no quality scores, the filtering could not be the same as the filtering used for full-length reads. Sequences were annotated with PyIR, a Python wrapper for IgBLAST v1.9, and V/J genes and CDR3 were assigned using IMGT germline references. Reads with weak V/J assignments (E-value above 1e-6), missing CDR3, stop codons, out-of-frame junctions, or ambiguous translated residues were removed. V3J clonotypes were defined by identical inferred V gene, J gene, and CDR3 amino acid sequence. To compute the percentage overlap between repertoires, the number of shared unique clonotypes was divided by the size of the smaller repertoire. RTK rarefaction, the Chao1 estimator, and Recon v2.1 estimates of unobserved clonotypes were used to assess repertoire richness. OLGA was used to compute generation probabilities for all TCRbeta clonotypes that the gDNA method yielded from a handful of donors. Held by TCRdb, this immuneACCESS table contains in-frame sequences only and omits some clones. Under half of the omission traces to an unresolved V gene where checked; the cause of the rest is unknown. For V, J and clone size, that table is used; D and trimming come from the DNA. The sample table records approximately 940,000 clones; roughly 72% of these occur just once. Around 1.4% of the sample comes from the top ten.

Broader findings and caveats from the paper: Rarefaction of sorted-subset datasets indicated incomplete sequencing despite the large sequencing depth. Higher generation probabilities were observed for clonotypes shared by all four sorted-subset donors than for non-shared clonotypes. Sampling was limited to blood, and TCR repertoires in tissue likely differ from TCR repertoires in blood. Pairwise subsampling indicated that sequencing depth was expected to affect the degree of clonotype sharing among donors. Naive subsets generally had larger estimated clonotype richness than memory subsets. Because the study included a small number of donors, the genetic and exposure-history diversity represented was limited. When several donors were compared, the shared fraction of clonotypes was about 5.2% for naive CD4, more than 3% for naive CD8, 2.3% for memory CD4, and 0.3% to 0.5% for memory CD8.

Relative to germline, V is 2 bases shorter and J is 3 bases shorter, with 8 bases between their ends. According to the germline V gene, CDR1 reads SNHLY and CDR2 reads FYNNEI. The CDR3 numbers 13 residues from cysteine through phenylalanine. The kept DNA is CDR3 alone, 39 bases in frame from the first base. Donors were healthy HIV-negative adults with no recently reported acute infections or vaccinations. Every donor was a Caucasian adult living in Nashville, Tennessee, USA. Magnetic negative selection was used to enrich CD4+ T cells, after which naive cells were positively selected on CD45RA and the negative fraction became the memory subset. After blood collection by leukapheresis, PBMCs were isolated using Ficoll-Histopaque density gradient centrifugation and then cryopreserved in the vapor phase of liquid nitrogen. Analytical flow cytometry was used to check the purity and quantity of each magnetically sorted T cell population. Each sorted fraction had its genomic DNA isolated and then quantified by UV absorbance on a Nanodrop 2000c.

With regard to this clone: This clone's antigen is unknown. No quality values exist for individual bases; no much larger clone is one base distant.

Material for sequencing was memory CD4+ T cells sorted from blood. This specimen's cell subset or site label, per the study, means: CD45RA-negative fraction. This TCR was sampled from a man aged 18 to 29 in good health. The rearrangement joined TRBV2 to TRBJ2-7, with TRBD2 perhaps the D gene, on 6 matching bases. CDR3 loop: CASSEWRVYEQYF. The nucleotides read TGTGCCAGCAGTGAATGGAGGGTCTACGAGCAGTACTTC.